The 18 T cell receptor beta chains below all came from one sample that was sequenced in a study of cytomegalovirus exposure and HLA in healthy donors. This PCR relied on a set of 60 Vbeta primers and 13 Jbeta primers. The assay was immunoSEQ multiplex PCR, and TCRdb's table has in-frame clones only and misses some. The repertoire holds approximately 140,000 clones, with roughly 76% as singletons. Sequencing was done on a sample of PBMCs. The receptors stem from a human donor in good health.

The chain has TRBV27 and TRBJ1-2, with D maybe TRBD1 (5 bases). Trimming pared 3 bases from V and 3 bases from J, leaving 14 bases between. CDR3 size: 15 residues. In germline, CDR1 is MNHEY, CDR2 SMNVEV (reference sequence). The CDR3 sequence: CASSFGGTSYYGYTF. As DNA, the CDR3 is TGTGCCAGCAGTTTTGGAGGGACCTCCTACTATGGCTACACCTTC.

V usage is TRBV6-5 and J usage is TRBJ1-6; 7 nucleotides line up with TRBD1. V lost 4 bases to trimming and J lost 7 bases; unmatched junction nucleotides: 7. The CDR3 runs to 15 residues. Germline CDR1 and CDR2: MNHEY and SVGAGI. This chain's CDR3 is CASSWGQPINSPLHF. CDR3 nucleotide sequence: TGTGCCAGCAGTTGGGGACAGCCGATAAATTCACCCCTCCACTTT.

The table lists this clone with a few counts. The rearrangement links TRBV15 to TRBJ1-1; D remains ambiguous. There are 13 residues in the CDR3. V was shortened by 1 base and J by 8 bases, with 11 bases between the two germline ends. The germline CDR1 and CDR2 sequences are LNHNV and YYDKDF (reference sequence). Here the CDR3 DNA reads TGTGCCACCAGCAGAGGACTTTGGTCCGAAGCTTTCTTT. It yields the protein CATSRGLWSEAFF.

This chain joins TRBV11-2 and TRBJ1-1, with 8 positions matching TRBD1. The germline gives CDR1 SGHAT, CDR2 FQNNGV. The CDR3 is made up of 15 amino acids. V shed 5 bases and J 11 bases; nucleotides not matched to a gene: 16. In DNA, the CDR3 is TGTGCCAGCAGCCCCCTTGGACAGGGCGCACCCGGTGCTTTCTTT. Translating it yields CASSPLGQGAPGAFF.

The V and J genes are TRBV5-6 and TRBJ2-1, with D possibly TRBD1 on 7 matching bases. The V gene lost 4 bases and the J gene lost 11 bases, with 16 bases spanning the gap. Germline lookup yields CDR1 SGHDT and CDR2 YYEEEE. CDR3 length equals 13 residues. The CDR3 DNA reads TGTGCCAGCAGCCCAGATTCAGGGGGGAAGCAGTTCTTC. Translation: CASSPDSGGKQFF.

The chain carries TRBV5-4 and TRBJ2-7; 12 bases align to TRBD2. The junction had 6 bases not matched to a gene; V was cut back by 4 bases and J by 1 base. The germline gives CDR1 SGHNT, CDR2 YYREEE (reference sequence). The CDR3 runs 16 residues. Here the CDR3 DNA reads TGTGCCAGCAGCCCGTCGACTAGCGGGAGATCCTACGAGCAGTACTTC. It specifies CASSPSTSGRSYEQYF.

V usage is TRBV2 and J usage is TRBJ2-2; 7 bases are shared with TRBD1. V lost 7 bases, J lost 0 bases, and 5 bases stayed unmatched. The CDR3 has 15 amino acids. Germline V lookup: CDR1 SNHLY, CDR2 FYNNEI. This CDR3 is CASNHRGANTGELFF. Here the CDR3 DNA reads TGTGCCAGCAATCACAGGGGAGCGAACACCGGGGAGCTGTTTTTT.

In its sample, this clone was seen a few times. This sequence joins TRBV27 and TRBJ2-2, with 7 bases lining up with TRBD2. V lost 1 base to trimming and J lost 5 bases; unmatched junction nucleotides: 4. Germline V lookup: CDR1 MNHEY, CDR2 SMNVEV (reference sequence). This CDR3 spans 15 amino acids. The CDR3 DNA reads TGTGCCAGCAGTTTATGGCGGGGGAGGACCGGGGAGCTGTTTTTT. Its protein product is CASSLWRGRTGELFF.

This clone was counted once. The chain couples TRBV6-6 to TRBJ2-7, with a weak D call TRBD2 (5 bases). The CDR3 sequence is 14 residues long. The ends were cut back, 0 bases at V and 2 bases at J, with 8 bases in the middle. CDR1 MNHNY and CDR2 SVGAGI come from the germline V gene (reference sequence). Here the CDR3 DNA reads TGTGCCAGCAGTTACTCCTCGGGAACCTACGAGCAGTACTTC. It yields the protein CASSYSSGTYEQYF.

The V gene is TRBV7-9, the J gene TRBJ1-1; 7 positions agree with TRBD1. From germline, CDR1 is SEHNR and CDR2 FQNEAQ (reference sequence). The CDR3 runs to 14 residues. V lost 5 bases, J lost 2 bases, and 5 bases stayed unmatched. The CDR3 region has the DNA TGTGCCAGCAGCCCAGACAGGGCCAACACTGAAGCTTTCTTT. Its translation is CASSPDRANTEAFF.

The CDR3 bases are TGTGCCAGCAGTTGGACAGGGGATCTCTCTGGAAACACCATATATTTT. It specifies CASSWTGDLSGNTIYF. The V gene is TRBV5-5, the J gene TRBJ1-3, with 9 bases identical to TRBD1. The germline CDR1 and CDR2 sequences are SGHKS and YYEKEE (reference sequence). With V trimmed by 5 bases and J by 0 bases, 6 bases remained unmatched. This CDR3 is built from 16 residues.

In this sample, this clone turned up a few times. This rearrangement joins TRBV5-4 to TRBJ2-7, with a possible D match to TRBD1 (6 bases). Trimming stripped 4 bases from V and 3 bases from J, with 23 bases between. CDR3 length: 17 residues. Germline-derived CDR1 and CDR2 are SGHNT and YYREEE (reference sequence). The CDR3 DNA sequence: TGTGCCAGCAGCCAGGGGAGCACTCGAGCTCGGTTCTACGAGCAGTACTTC. Its translation is CASSQGSTRARFYEQYF.

CDR3 in amino acids: CASSPRAGSHNEQFF. The CDR3 region has the DNA TGTGCCAGCAGCCCCCGAGCGGGCAGTCACAATGAGCAGTTCTTC. This chain links TRBV7-2 with TRBJ2-1, with a tentative D call TRBD2 (6 bases). Germline loops: CDR1 SGHTA, CDR2 FQGNSA. This CDR3 comprises 15 residues. The V end was cut by 5 bases, the J end by 5 bases, with 16 bases between.

This clone has more than one count but fewer than ten. The rearrangement uses TRBV4-1 and TRBJ1-4, with a possible D match to TRBD1 (5 bases). The CDR3 length is 12 residues. The germline V and J ends were trimmed by 0 bases and 13 bases, with 9 bases remaining between them. In germline, CDR1 is MGHRA, CDR2 YSYEKL. The CDR3 is CASSQDSDILFF. The CDR3 bases are TGCGCCAGCAGCCAAGATTCGGACATACTGTTTTTT.

The J gene is TRBJ2-3, the V gene TRBV9; D is unresolved. CDR1 SGDLS and CDR2 YYNGEE come from the germline V gene. Trimming cost V 0 bases and J 3 bases, with 8 bases left between them. The CDR3 is 14 amino acids. The CDR3 coding sequence is TGTGCCAGCAGCGTAGCAGTGAGGACAGATACGCAGTATTTT. Its translation is CASSVAVRTDTQYF.

Only a few counts were recorded for this clone. CDR3 sequence reads: CASSEEEGYEQFF. The CDR3 coding sequence is TGTGCCAGCAGTGAAGAAGAGGGATATGAGCAGTTCTTC. This chain connects TRBV6-1 to TRBJ2-1; D perhaps matches TRBD2 (5 bases). V lost 1 base, J lost 8 bases, and 9 bases lay in between. Germline CDR1 MNHNS, CDR2 SASEGT. The CDR3 length is 13 residues.

V is TRBV29-1 and J is TRBJ1-1, with D possibly matching TRBD1 (5 bases). The CDR3 runs to 18 residues. Germline V gene lookup returns CDR1 SQVTM and CDR2 ANQGSEA. Trimming cost V 2 bases and J 0 bases, with 22 bases left between them. Written as DNA, the CDR3 is TGCAGCGTTGAAAGGAGGGCAGGGAGGCCGCGGATGAACACTGAAGCTTTCTTT. This gives the protein CSVERRAGRPRMNTEAFF.

This clone turned up a few times. The V gene is TRBV4-1, the J gene TRBJ2-2, with 11 bases fitting TRBD2. Germline trimming cut 3 bases from V and 4 bases from J; bases unmatched to any gene: 1. The germline CDR1 and CDR2 sequences are MGHRA and YSYEKL. CDR3 length equals 15 residues. The CDR3 sequence is CASSHTSGGTGELFF. DNA of the CDR3: TGCGCCAGCAGCCATACTAGCGGGGGCACCGGGGAGCTGTTTTTT.